This T cell receptor (beta chain) was recovered during a study of shared clonotypes between healthy human individuals. About this clone: Its antigen remains unknown.

CD8 cells classed as naive were CD45RO-negative and positively selected for CCR7, excluding terminally differentiated effector memory CD45RA+ cells. This table comes from immunoSEQ multiplex PCR, and its TCRdb copy is limited to in-frame clones, with some not included. Here the sample spans some 2 million clones, approximately 94% being singletons. The CDR3 covers 13 residues. V was pared by 5 bases and J by 7 bases, with 12 bases between. The germline CDR1 and CDR2 sequences are SEHNR and FQNEAQ (reference sequence). Findings and limits, study-wide: Rarefaction demonstrated incomplete sorted-subset sequencing despite large depth. Relative to their counterparts shared across all four donors, non-shared clonotypes exhibited diminished generation probabilities. Memory subsets generally showed smaller estimated richness than naive subsets did.

The J gene is TRBJ2-1, the V gene TRBV7-9; D gene ambiguous. This receptor was taken from a man between 18 and 35 years old in good health. Sequencing input: naive CD8+ T cells sorted from blood. The CDR3 coding sequence is TGTGCCAGCAGCCCCGGCCCAGCGAATGAGCAGTTCTTC. Encoded protein: CASSPGPANEQFF.